Here is one T cell receptor (beta chain) with its context. This sample is part of a study of blood T cell repertoires in COVID-19. With 7 bases clipped from V and 4 bases from J, the junction kept 7 bases outside the gene matches. Germline V gene sequence: CDR1 SQVTM, CDR2 ANQGSEA. This CDR3 is built from 13 residues. As handled by the study authors: Amplification of reference gene primers was used by the study to estimate nucleated cell counts. Sequencing was performed with immunoSEQ multiplex PCR; in TCRdb, only in-frame clones are kept and a portion is missing. V and J calls plus clone size are reproduced from that table; the DNA served to infer D and trimming. Altogether 130,000 to 150,000 clones are present, 85% to 90% being singletons, with the ten largest covering 8.5% to 9.5%.

This receptor was taken from a woman aged 45 to 65 with active or convalescent COVID-19. V and J are TRBV29-1 and TRBJ1-2, with 9 bases lining up with TRBD1. The sequencing input was peripheral blood. CDR3 DNA: TGCAGCGGTCTTACAGGGGGCGGCTATGGCTACACCTTC. It yields the protein CSGLTGGGYGYTF.